Presented here are 21 T cell receptor beta chains from one specimen sequenced in a study of control samples from healthy donors and cancer patients. The data were produced by immunoSEQ multiplex PCR, yet TCRdb's version contains in-frame clones alone and is incomplete. The table lists around 95,000 clones, 85% of them singletons. Sequenced material: blood. The receptors here all came from a man aged 25-45 years in good health.

The V call is TRBV20-1, the J call TRBJ1-2; no firm D call. Germline V lookup: CDR1 DFQATT, CDR2 SNEGSKA (reference sequence). This CDR3 contains 11 residues. The chain's CDR3 is CRAKDGYGYTF. The CDR3, as DNA: TGCAGAGCAAAGGATGGCTATGGCTACACCTTC.

The V call is TRBV30, the J call TRBJ2-2; TRBD2 might be the D (6 bases). Germline CDR1 is GTSNPN and CDR2 is SVGIG (reference sequence). CDR3 length: 12 amino acids. V gave up 3 bases and J gave up 5 bases, with 7 bases separating them. Written as DNA, the CDR3 is TGTGCCTGGAGCCGGGGGACCGGGGAGCTGTTTTTT. This gives the protein CAWSRGTGELFF.

The chain combines TRBV18 with TRBJ2-3; the D gene could be TRBD1 or TRBD2 (6 bases each). The CDR3 totals 17 residues. The germline gives CDR1 KGHSH, CDR2 LQKENI. The V and J ends lost 1 base and 4 bases respectively, with 18 bases between them. The chain's CDR3 is CASSPLQGAWGADTQYF. The CDR3 DNA is TGTGCCAGCTCACCACTACAGGGCGCCTGGGGGGCAGATACGCAGTATTTT.

V is TRBV6-6 and J is TRBJ1-3, with unresolved D. Trimming stripped 1 base from V and 4 bases from J, with 8 bases between. Per the germline V gene, CDR1 is MNHNY and CDR2 is SVGAGI (reference sequence). This CDR3 region has 14 residues. The CDR3 sequence: CASSYFIQGNTIYF. In DNA, the CDR3 is TGTGCCAGCAGTTACTTCATACAGGGAAACACCATATATTTT.

The genes are TRBV29-1 and TRBJ2-3, with D tentatively TRBD1 (6 bases). Trimming took 7 bases from V and 6 from J, leaving 14 bases between them. The CDR3 runs to 12 residues. Germline V gene sequence: CDR1 SQVTM, CDR2 ANQGSEA. The chain's CDR3 is CSGHRGMDTQYF. The CDR3 nucleotides are TGCAGCGGTCATAGGGGGATGGATACGCAGTATTTT.

The V call is TRBV12-3 or TRBV12-4, the J call TRBJ1-4, with D possibly being TRBD1 (6 bases). The germline V and J ends were trimmed by 4 bases and 7 bases, with 10 bases remaining between them. The CDR3 is 13 residues long. The CDR3 sequence: CASSYYRAEKLFF. In DNA form, the CDR3 reads TGTGCCAGCAGTTATTACAGGGCTGAAAAACTGTTTTTT.

The V call is TRBV18, the J call TRBJ2-7; possibly TRBD1 for D (6 bases). Per the germline V gene, CDR1 is KGHSH and CDR2 is LQKENI. The CDR3 is 14 amino acids. V lost 3 bases and J 2 bases, leaving 11 bases between the germline ends. Here the CDR3 DNA reads TGTGCCAGCTCACCTAGGACAGCCGCCTACGAGCAGTACTTC. Translation gives CASSPRTAAYEQYF.

This clone was found a few times. The rearrangement links TRBV30 to TRBJ2-3; 12 bases align to TRBD2. With V trimmed by 3 bases and J by 8 bases, 6 bases remained unmatched. CDR3 length equals 14 residues. Per the germline V gene, CDR1 is GTSNPN and CDR2 is SVGIG (reference sequence). CDR3 residues: CAWRLAGGHGTQYF. As DNA, the CDR3 is TGTGCCTGGAGGCTAGCGGGGGGGCATGGTACGCAGTATTTT.

This sequence joins TRBV28 and TRBJ2-1; the match to TRBD1 covers 7 bases. J lost 2 bases, V lost 6 bases, and 4 bases had no gene match. This CDR3 comprises 14 residues. The germline CDR1 and CDR2 sequences are MDHEN and SYDVKM. The CDR3 region is CASSRQGAYNEQFF. In DNA form, the CDR3 reads TGTGCCAGCAGCCGGCAGGGGGCCTACAATGAGCAGTTCTTC.

The chain recombines TRBV30 with TRBJ2-1, with a possible D match to TRBD2 (6 bases). V lost 1 base, J lost 2 bases, and 15 bases lay in between. Looked up from germline, CDR1 is GTSNPN and CDR2 is SVGIG (reference sequence). This CDR3 has 16 amino acids. CDR3 residues: CAWSATSGRPYNEQFF. CDR3 coding DNA: TGTGCCTGGAGTGCGACGAGCGGGCGGCCCTACAATGAGCAGTTCTTC. Full variable domain (remainder filled in from reference TRBV30 and TRBJ2-1): SQTIHQWPATLVQPVGSPLSLECTVEGTSNPNLYWYRQAAGRGLQLLFYSVGIGQISSEVPQNLSASRPQDRQFILSSKKLLLSDSGFYLCAWSATSGRPYNEQFFGPGTRLTVL.

V is TRBV15 and J is TRBJ2-3, with TRBD2 identical over 7 bases. The length of the CDR3 is 16 residues. Unmatched junction bases numbered 6, after V lost 1 base and J lost 2 bases. Germline values: CDR1 LNHNV, CDR2 YYDKDF (reference sequence). Here the CDR3 DNA reads TGTGCCACCAGCAGAGTAGCGGGCGGAGCCACAGATACGCAGTATTTT. Translation: CATSRVAGGATDTQYF.

The V call is TRBV5-4, the J call TRBJ2-4; D gene unclear. V was clipped by 4 bases and J by 0 bases, with 14 bases between them. Germline V gene data show CDR1 as SGHNT and CDR2 as YYREEE (reference sequence). This CDR3 contains 16 residues. The CDR3 nucleotides read TGTGCCAGCAGCCAAAAGTCAAATCCAGCCAAAAACATTCAGTACTTC. This sequence encodes CASSQKSNPAKNIQYF.

V is TRBV10-3 and J is TRBJ2-1; maybe TRBD2 (6 bases). Germline V gene sequence: CDR1 ENHRY, CDR2 SYGVKD. Deletions cut 9 bases from V and 0 bases from J, with 12 bases between. CDR3 size: 14 residues. CDR3 nucleotides: TGTGCCATAGGGGACTTCGGCTCCTACAATGAGCAGTTCTTC. This encodes CAIGDFGSYNEQFF.

Here the CDR3 reads CASSQEERAGKAFF. DNA of the CDR3: TGTGCCAGCAGCCAAGAAGAGAGGGCAGGGAAAGCTTTCTTT. This sequence joins TRBV3-1 (or the pseudogene TRBV3-2) and TRBJ1-1, with D possibly being TRBD1 (5 bases). V was cut by 0 bases and J by 9 bases, with 14 bases left in between. The CDR3 is made up of 14 amino acids. Germline loops: CDR1 LGHDT, CDR2 YNNKEL (reference sequence).

The chain links TRBV19 to TRBJ2-7; TRBD1 might be the D (6 bases). The germline V gene encodes CDR1 LNHDA and CDR2 SQIVND (reference sequence). Trimming took 3 bases from V and 2 from J, leaving 11 bases between them. This CDR3 has 14 residues. The CDR3 reads CASSINRAAYEQYF. The CDR3 region has the DNA TGTGCCAGTAGTATTAACAGGGCAGCCTACGAGCAGTACTTC.

The J gene is TRBJ1-5, the V gene TRBV19; TRBD1 agrees at 10 bases. The CDR3 has 18 amino acids. The V gene's germline CDR1 is LNHDA and CDR2 SQIVND (reference sequence). The ends lost 5 bases at V and 2 bases at J; junction bases unmatched: 12. The CDR3 sequence is CASSPQGQGVGGNQPQHF. Written as DNA, the CDR3 is TGTGCCAGTAGTCCCCAAGGACAGGGGGTTGGAGGCAATCAGCCCCAGCATTTT. Filled out from reference TRBV19 and TRBJ1-5, the complete variable domain reads DGGITQSPKYLFRKEGQNVTLSCEQNLNHDAMYWYRQDPGQGLRLIYYSQIVNDFQKGDIAEGYSVSREKKESFPLTVTSAQKNPTAFYLCASSPQGQGVGGNQPQHFGDGTRLSIL.

The CDR3 is CAISEAIIGTSGGETQYF. The CDR3 DNA sequence: TGTGCCATCAGTGAGGCGATAATAGGGACTAGCGGGGGAGAGACCCAGTACTTC. The V call is TRBV10-3, the J call TRBJ2-5, with TRBD2 matching 14 bases. Trimming cost V 2 bases and J 4 bases; bases outside gene matches: 9. The CDR3 length is 18 residues. From germline, CDR1 is ENHRY and CDR2 SYGVKD.

This clone was seen only a few times. The rearrangement links TRBV12-5 to TRBJ1-5; maybe TRBD1 (6 bases). This CDR3 is 18 amino acids long. Trimming removed 1 base from V and 3 bases from J, with 19 bases in between. Germline V gene data show CDR1 as LGHNT and CDR2 as FRNRAP. The CDR3 here is CASGLASTGRRDNQPQHF. In DNA form, the CDR3 reads TGTGCTAGTGGTTTGGCCTCGACAGGCAGGCGGGACAATCAGCCCCAGCATTTT.

The chain couples TRBV24-1 to TRBJ1-5; 8 nucleotides agree with TRBD1. This CDR3 has 16 residues. Germline CDR1 and CDR2: KGHDR and SFDVKD. Germline trimming cut 4 bases from V and 3 bases from J; bases unmatched to any gene: 7. CDR3 nucleotide sequence: TGTGCCACCAGTGACGACAGGGGCCCCCTCAATCAGCCCCAGCATTTT. Amino acid sequence: CATSDDRGPLNQPQHF.

This clone was recorded a few times. The chain has TRBV9 and TRBJ2-1; no definite D call. This CDR3 comprises 14 residues. Germline V gives CDR1 SGDLS, CDR2 YYNGEE. Between the trimmed V and J ends, which lost 4 bases and 5 bases, there was a span of 13 bases. CDR3 protein: CASSSQVADNEQFF. The CDR3 DNA is TGTGCCAGCAGCAGCCAGGTCGCGGACAATGAGCAGTTCTTC.

V is TRBV28 and J is TRBJ2-1; no firm D call. With 1 base removed from V and 9 bases from J, the gap between germline ends came to 13 bases. The CDR3 length is 14 residues. From germline, CDR1 is MDHEN and CDR2 SYDVKM. CDR3 bases: TGTGCCAGCAGTTTATCGCAGGTCGTAGTTGAGCAGTTCTTC. It translates to CASSLSQVVVEQFF.